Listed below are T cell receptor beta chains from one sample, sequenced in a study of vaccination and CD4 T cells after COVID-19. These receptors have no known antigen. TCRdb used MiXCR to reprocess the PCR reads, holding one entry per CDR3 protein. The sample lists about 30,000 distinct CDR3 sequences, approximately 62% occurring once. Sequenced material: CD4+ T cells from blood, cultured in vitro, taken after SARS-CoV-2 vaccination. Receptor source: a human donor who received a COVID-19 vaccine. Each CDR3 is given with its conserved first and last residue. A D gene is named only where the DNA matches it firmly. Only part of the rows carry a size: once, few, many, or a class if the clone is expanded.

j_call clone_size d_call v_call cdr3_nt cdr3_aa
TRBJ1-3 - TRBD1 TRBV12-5 TGTGCTAGTGGTTTGCCCCCGGGACAGCCTTTGGGAAACACCATATATTTT CASGLPPGQPLGNTIYF
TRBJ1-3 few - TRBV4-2 TGTGCCAGCAGCCAAGATCGTAGGGGCCCTAGCTCTGGAAACACCATATATTTT CASSQDRRGPSSGNTIYF
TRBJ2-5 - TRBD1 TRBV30 TGTGCCTGGAGTATGGGGACAGGGTTTTTCGAGACCCAGTACTTC CAWSMGTGFFETQYF
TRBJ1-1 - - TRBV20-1 TGCAGTGCTAGCGGGAGAACAGGGGAAGCTTTCTTT CSASGRTGEAFF
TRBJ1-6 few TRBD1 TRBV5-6 TGTGCCAGCAGCTCACCGAACAGGGGAGTCTCCTATAATTCACCCCTCCACTTT CASSSPNRGVSYNSPLHF
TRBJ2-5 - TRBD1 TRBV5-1 TGCGCCAGCAGCAACCGACAGGGACCTCAAGAGACCCAGTACTTC CASSNRQGPQETQYF
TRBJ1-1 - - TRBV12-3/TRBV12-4 TGTGCCAGCAGTTTAAGGATCGTTCTGGGGTTGAACACTGAAGCTTTCTTT CASSLRIVLGLNTEAFF
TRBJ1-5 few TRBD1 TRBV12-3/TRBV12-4 TGTGCCAGCAGTTCCCGGGACAGGGTAAGCAATCAGCCCCAGCATTTT CASSSRDRVSNQPQHF
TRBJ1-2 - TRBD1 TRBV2 TGTGCCAGCAGATACAGGGGGCTTCAGTCTCTGCGGTCGAATGGCTACACCTTC CASRYRGLQSLRSNGYTF
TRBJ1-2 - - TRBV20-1 TGCAGTGCTAGAGATGTGGCCAGGGGCCCTAACTATGGCTACACCTTC CSARDVARGPNYGYTF
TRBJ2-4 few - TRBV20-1 TGCAGTGCGGTCGAGGGAGTCAAAAACATTCAGTACTTC CSAVEGVKNIQYF
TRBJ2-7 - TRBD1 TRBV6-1 TGTGCCAGCAGTGAAGCAAGGACAGGCGAGCAGTACTTC CASSEARTGEQYF
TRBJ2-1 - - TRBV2 TGTGCCAGCAGGAAGCAGTTCTTC CASRKQFF
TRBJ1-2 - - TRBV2 TGTGCCAGCAGTGATGCGGAAAACTATGGCTACACCTTC CASSDAENYGYTF
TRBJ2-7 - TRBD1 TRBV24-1 TGTGCCACCAGTGATACCGGGACAGGTCTCGAGCAGTACTTC CATSDTGTGLEQYF
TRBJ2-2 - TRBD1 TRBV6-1 TGTGCCAGCAGCAACACGGGAAGGGGGCGAGGCGGGGAGCTGTTTTTT CASSNTGRGRGGELFF
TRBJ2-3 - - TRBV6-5 TGTGCCAGCAGTTCGGGGTTCCTACAGAGCACAGATACGCAGTATTTT CASSSGFLQSTDTQYF
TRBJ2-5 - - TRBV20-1 TGCAGTGCTAGAGGCGGGCTGGGTGGGGTGGGAAAGACCCAGTACTTC CSARGGLGGVGKTQYF
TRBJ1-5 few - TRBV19 TGTGCCAGTACCGTAGGCTCTCGGGTGAGGGTTAGCAATCAGCCCCAGCATTTT CASTVGSRVRVSNQPQHF
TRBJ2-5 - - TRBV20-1 TGCAGTGCTACGGACTTGACGTACCAAGAGACCCAGTACTTC CSATDLTYQETQYF
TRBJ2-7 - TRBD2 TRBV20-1 TGCAGTGCTAGAGATTCGAGCGGGGGGACACTCTACGAGCAGTACTTC CSARDSSGGTLYEQYF
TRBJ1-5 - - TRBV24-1 TGTGCCACCGCCTCACAGGGCCGCAATCAGCCCCAGCATTTT CATASQGRNQPQHF
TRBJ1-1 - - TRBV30 TGTGCCTGGAATCCAGGTCTGAACACTGAAGCTTTCTTT CAWNPGLNTEAFF
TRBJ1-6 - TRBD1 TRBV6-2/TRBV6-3 TGTGCCAGCAGTTCCCCGGGACAGAATAATTCACCCCTCCACTTT CASSSPGQNNSPLHF
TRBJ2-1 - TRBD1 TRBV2 TGTGCCAGCACTTCCGCGGGACAGGGGGCTGAGTCGTTCTCCTACAATGAGCAGTTCTTC CASTSAGQGAESFSYNEQFF
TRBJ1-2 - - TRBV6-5 TGTGCCAGCAGTTACTCGAGGCAGATCCTCTATGGCTACACCTTC CASSYSRQILYGYTF
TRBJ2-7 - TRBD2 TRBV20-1 TGCAGTGCTAGAGATAGGGGCGGGGGGGCCTACGAGCAGTACTTC CSARDRGGGAYEQYF
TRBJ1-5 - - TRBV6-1 TGTGCCAGCAGGTTGATAGGGAGTCAGCCCCAGCATTTT CASRLIGSQPQHF
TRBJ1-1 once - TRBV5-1 TGCGCCAGCAGCTTTGGGGAGAGGGATATGAACACTGAAGCTTTCTTT CASSFGERDMNTEAFF
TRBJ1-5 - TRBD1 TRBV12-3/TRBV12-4 TGTGCCAGCAGCCCGGCCGACAGGGTCAATCAGCCCCAGCATTTT CASSPADRVNQPQHF
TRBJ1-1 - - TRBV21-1 TGTGCCAGCAGCAAAGGGGTAGTTTCGACTGAAGCTTTCTTT CASSKGVVSTEAFF
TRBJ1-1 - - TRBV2 TGTGCCAGCAGTGTTGAGGGGTACACTGAAGCTTTCTTT CASSVEGYTEAFF
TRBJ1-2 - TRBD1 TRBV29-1 TGCAGCGTTGAAGATTTGGGACAGACCTATGGCTACACCTTC CSVEDLGQTYGYTF
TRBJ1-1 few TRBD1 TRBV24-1 TGTGCCACCAACCCAATGGGGACAGGGAACACTGAAGCTTTCTTT CATNPMGTGNTEAFF
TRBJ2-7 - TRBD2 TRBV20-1 TGCAGTGCTACCCGTCTAGCGGGCTACGAGCAGTACTTC CSATRLAGYEQYF
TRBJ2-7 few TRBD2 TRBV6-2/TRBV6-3 TGTGCCAGCAGTTACGCCATGACTAGCGGGGGGACTGGGAGCTCCTACGAGCAGTACTTC CASSYAMTSGGTGSSYEQYF
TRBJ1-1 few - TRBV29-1 TGCAGCGTTGACTTGGCGGGAGGTACTGAAGCTTTCTTT CSVDLAGGTEAFF
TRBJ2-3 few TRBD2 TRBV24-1 TGTGCCACCAGTGTAGGTAGCGGGGTCTCTAGCACAGATACGCAGTATTTT CATSVGSGVSSTDTQYF
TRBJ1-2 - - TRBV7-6 TGTGCCAGCAGCTTATCCCCCTGGAGGTCGCGGGGCTATGGCTACACCTTC CASSLSPWRSRGYGYTF
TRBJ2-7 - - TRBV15 TGTGCCACCAGCAGAGACATAGGGGGGTACGAGCAGTACTTC CATSRDIGGYEQYF
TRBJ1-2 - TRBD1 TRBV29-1 TGCAGCGTCGGACAGGGAGCGGGCTACACCTTC CSVGQGAGYTF
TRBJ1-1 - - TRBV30 TGTGCCTGGAATTCCCTAAAGAACACTGAAGCTTTCTTT CAWNSLKNTEAFF
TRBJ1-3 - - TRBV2 TGTGCCAGCAGTGAGCCCAGGGCCCCCTCTGGAAACACCATATATTTT CASSEPRAPSGNTIYF
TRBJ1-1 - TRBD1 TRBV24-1 TGTGCCACCAGAGACAGGGTGGGGACTGAAGCTTTCTTT CATRDRVGTEAFF